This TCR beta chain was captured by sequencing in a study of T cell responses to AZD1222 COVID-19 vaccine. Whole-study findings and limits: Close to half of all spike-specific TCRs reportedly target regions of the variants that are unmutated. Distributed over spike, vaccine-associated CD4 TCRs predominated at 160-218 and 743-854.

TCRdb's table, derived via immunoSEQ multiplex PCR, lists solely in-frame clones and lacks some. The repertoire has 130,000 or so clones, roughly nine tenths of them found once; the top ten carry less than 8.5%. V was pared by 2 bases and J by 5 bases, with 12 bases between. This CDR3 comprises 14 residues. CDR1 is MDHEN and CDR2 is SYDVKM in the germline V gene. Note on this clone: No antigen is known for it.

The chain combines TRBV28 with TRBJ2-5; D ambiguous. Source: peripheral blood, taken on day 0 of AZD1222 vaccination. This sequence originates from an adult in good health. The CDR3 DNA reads TGTGCCAGCAGTTTACCCGGCCCCGGTGAGACCCAGTACTTC. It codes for CASSLPGPGETQYF.